This entry is about one T cell receptor beta chain. These data belong to a study of blood T cells in healthy people across ages. Then a second PCR, running roughly 7 to 11 cycles, was carried out with a sample-barcoded 5' primer and a J-beta primer mix. At least 2.5 million CDR3-containing paired-end reads were obtained per sample. Via MiXCR, TCRdb re-called the 5' RACE reads, giving one row per CDR3 protein. The sample yields more than 1 million distinct CDR3 sequences, roughly 45% seen once. The donors, healthy Caucasians from Russia, were aged roughly 6 to 90. Peripheral blood from each donor was collected in a volume of 8.5 to 10 milliliters. Germline CDR1 and CDR2: SGHRS and YFSETQ. The CDR3 runs 14 residues. The junction had 4 bases not matched to a gene; V was cut back by 4 bases and J by 2 bases.

The rearrangement links TRBV5-1 to TRBJ2-3, with 7 bases fitting TRBD2. The receptor's source is a woman aged 60 to 75 in good health. Sequenced sample: blood. DNA for the CDR3: TGCGCCAGCAGCACCGGGGACTACACAGATACGCAGTATTTT. Encoded protein: CASSTGDYTDTQYF.